This note documents a single T cell receptor (beta chain) sequence. This sample was included in a study of blood T cells in healthy people across ages. PCR was performed a second time for roughly 7 to 12 cycles using a sample-barcoded 5' primer and a J-beta primer mix. One entry per CDR3 protein, called by TCRdb with MiXCR from the 5' RACE reads. The table includes about 1.1 million distinct CDR3 sequences, roughly two fifths detected once. Per germline, CDR1 ENHRY and CDR2 SYGVKD. Trimming removed 2 bases at V and 5 bases at J, with 12 bases between. CDR3 length equals 15 residues. The receptor comes from a man aged 18 to 30 in good health. The sequenced sample was blood. The chain combines TRBV10-3 with TRBJ1-4; no clear D gene. The CDR3 sequence is CAISETEEPNEKLFF. The DNA for the CDR3 is TGTGCCATCAGTGAGACCGAGGAACCGAATGAAAAACTGTTTTTT.